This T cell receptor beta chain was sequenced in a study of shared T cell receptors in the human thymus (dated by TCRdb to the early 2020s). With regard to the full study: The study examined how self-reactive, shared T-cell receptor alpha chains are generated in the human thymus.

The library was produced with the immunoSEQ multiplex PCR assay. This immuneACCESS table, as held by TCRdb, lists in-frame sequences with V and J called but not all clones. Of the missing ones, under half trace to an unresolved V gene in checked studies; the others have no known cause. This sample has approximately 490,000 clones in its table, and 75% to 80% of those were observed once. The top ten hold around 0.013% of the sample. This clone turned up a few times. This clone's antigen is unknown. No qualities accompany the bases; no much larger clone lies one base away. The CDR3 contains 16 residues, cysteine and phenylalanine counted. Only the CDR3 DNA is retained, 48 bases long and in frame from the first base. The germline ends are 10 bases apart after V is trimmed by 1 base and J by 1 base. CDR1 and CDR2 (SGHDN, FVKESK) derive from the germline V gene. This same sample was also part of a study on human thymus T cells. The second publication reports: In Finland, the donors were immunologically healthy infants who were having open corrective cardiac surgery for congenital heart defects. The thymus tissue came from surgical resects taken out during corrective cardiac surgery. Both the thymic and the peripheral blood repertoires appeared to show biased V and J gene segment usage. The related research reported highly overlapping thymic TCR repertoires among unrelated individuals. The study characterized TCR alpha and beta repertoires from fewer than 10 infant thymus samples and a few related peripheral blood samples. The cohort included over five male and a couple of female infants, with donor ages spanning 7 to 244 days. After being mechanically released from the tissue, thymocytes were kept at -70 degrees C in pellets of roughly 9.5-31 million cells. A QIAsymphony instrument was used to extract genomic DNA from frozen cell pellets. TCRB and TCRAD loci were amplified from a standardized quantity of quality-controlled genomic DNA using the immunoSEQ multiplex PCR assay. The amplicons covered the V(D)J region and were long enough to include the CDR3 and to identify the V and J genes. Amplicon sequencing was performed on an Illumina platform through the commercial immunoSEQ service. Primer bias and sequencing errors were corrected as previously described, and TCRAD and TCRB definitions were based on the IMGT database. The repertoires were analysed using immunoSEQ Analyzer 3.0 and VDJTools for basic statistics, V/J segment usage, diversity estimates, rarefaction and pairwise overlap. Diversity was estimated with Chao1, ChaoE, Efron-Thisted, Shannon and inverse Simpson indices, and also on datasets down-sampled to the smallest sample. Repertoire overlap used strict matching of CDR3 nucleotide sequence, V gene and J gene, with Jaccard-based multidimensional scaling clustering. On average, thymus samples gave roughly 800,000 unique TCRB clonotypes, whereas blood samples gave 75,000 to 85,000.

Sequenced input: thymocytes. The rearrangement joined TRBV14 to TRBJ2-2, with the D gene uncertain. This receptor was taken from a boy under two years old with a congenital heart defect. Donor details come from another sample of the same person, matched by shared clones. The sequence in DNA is TGTGCCAGCAGCCAAGTAAGACACATGAACACCGGGGAGCTGTTTTTT. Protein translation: CASSQVRHMNTGELFF. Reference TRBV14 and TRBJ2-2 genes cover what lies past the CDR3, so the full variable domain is EAGVTQFPSHSVIEKGQTVTLRCDPISGHDNLYWYRRVMGKEIKFLLHFVKESKQDESGMPNNRFLAERTGGTYSTLKVQPAELEDSGVYFCASSQVRHMNTGELFFGEGSRLTVL.